The 17 T cell receptor beta chains presented below share a single source sample, sequenced in a study of blood T cell repertoires in COVID-19. The assay was immunoSEQ multiplex PCR, and TCRdb's table has in-frame clones only and misses some. The table includes around 300,000 clones, roughly 87% detected once. The specimen was peripheral blood. These receptors all come from a man between 18 and 35 years old with active or convalescent COVID-19.

The chain employs TRBV6-5 and TRBJ1-1; the match to TRBD1 covers 7 bases. The CDR3 spans 14 residues. Germline-derived CDR1 and CDR2 are MNHEY and SVGAGI. The V segment lost 0 bases and the J segment 7 bases; nucleotides outside the gene matches: 5. The CDR3 region has the DNA TGTGCCAGCAGTTACTCAAGGGGGCCGGGTGAAGCTTTCTTT. Translated, it gives CASSYSRGPGEAFF.

The chain uses TRBV27 and TRBJ2-7, with D hard to call. The CDR3 covers 14 residues. Germline CDR1 and CDR2: MNHEY and SMNVEV (reference sequence). V dropped 5 bases and J dropped 0 bases, with 11 bases sitting between them. This chain's CDR3 is CASSHSRSSYEQYF. The CDR3 DNA reads as TGTGCCAGCAGTCATAGCCGTTCCTCCTACGAGCAGTACTTC.

The chain links TRBV11-3 to TRBJ2-2; D uncertain. This CDR3 is built from 14 residues. Germline CDR1 SGHNT, CDR2 YENEEA. V was shortened by 5 bases and J by 1 base, with 8 bases between the two germline ends. CDR3 in amino acids: CASSPTRNTGELFF. CDR3 bases: TGTGCCAGCAGCCCCACAAGGAACACCGGGGAGCTGTTTTTT.

V usage is TRBV27 and J usage is TRBJ2-1; maybe TRBD2 (6 bases). Germline V gene data show CDR1 as MNHEY and CDR2 as SMNVEV (reference sequence). The length of the CDR3 is 15 residues. V was shortened by 4 bases and J by 6 bases, with 16 bases between the two germline ends. The CDR3 region has the DNA TGTGCCAGCAGTTGGGGAGCGGGCGAATTCAATGAGCAGTTCTTC. This translates into CASSWGAGEFNEQFF.

The chain is built from TRBV6-1 and TRBJ2-7; TRBD2 agrees at 12 bases. There are 15 residues in the CDR3. The germline CDR1 and CDR2 sequences are MNHNS and SASEGT. J was trimmed by 6 bases and V by 2 bases; bases with no gene match: 5. The CDR3 DNA reads TGTGCCAGCAGTGAAAGACTAGCGGGGGCAGTCGAGCAGTACTTC. It encodes CASSERLAGAVEQYF.

This chain links TRBV2 with TRBJ1-1; no clear D. The length of the CDR3 is 12 residues. The germline V gene has CDR1 SNHLY and CDR2 FYNNEI. V dropped 8 bases and J dropped 1 base, with 8 bases sitting between them. CDR3 nucleotide sequence: TGTGCCAGCTCTCCTAGGAACACTGAAGCTTTCTTT. This sequence encodes CASSPRNTEAFF.

The rearrangement links TRBV18 to TRBJ1-6, with 7 bases aligning to TRBD1. Unmatched junction bases numbered 8, after V lost 5 bases and J lost 7 bases. Germline CDR1 reads KGHSH; CDR2 reads LQKENI. The CDR3 has 15 amino acids. The CDR3 sequence: CASSTRTGVNSPLHF. The CDR3 nucleotides read TGTGCCAGCTCAACTCGGACAGGAGTAAATTCACCCCTCCACTTT. Together with reference TRBV18 and TRBJ1-6, the CDR3 gives the full variable domain: NAGVMQNPRHLVRRRGQEARLRCSPMKGHSHVYWYRQLPEEGLKFMVYLQKENIIDESGMPKERFSAEFPKEGPSILRIQQVVRGDSAAYFCASSTRTGVNSPLHFGNGTRLTVT.

The chain recombines TRBV6-5 with TRBJ1-1; D perhaps matches TRBD1 (5 bases). Between the trimmed V and J ends, which lost 7 bases and 1 base, there was a span of 16 bases. Germline CDR1 MNHEY, CDR2 SVGAGI. The CDR3 contains 15 residues. CDR3 region: CASTQIRQKNTEAFF. DNA for the CDR3: TGTGCCAGCACCCAAATACGACAGAAGAACACTGAAGCTTTCTTT.

V is TRBV5-4 and J is TRBJ2-3; D is uncertain. CDR3 length equals 13 residues. Germline CDR1 and CDR2: SGHNT and YYREEE (reference sequence). The germline V and J ends were trimmed by 4 bases and 7 bases, with 13 bases remaining between them. For the CDR3, the DNA is TGTGCCAGCAGCACGACCCAGGAAAATACGCAGTATTTT. Protein sequence: CASSTTQENTQYF.

V is TRBV3-1 (or the pseudogene TRBV3-2) and J is TRBJ2-7; D gene uncertain. Trimming pared 1 base from V and 4 bases from J, leaving 11 bases between. The CDR3 is 14 residues long. Germline values: CDR1 LGHDT, CDR2 YNNKEL (reference sequence). The CDR3 loop reads CASSQVQRLYEQYF. The CDR3 DNA reads TGTGCCAGCAGCCAAGTCCAGCGCCTTTACGAGCAGTACTTC.

The chain couples TRBV4-1 to TRBJ2-7, with 8 positions matching TRBD1. The CDR3 is 14 amino acids. The trim removed 4 bases at V and 2 bases at J, leaving 4 bases unmatched. CDR1 MGHRA and CDR2 YSYEKL come from the germline V gene. The CDR3 DNA is TGCGCCAGCAGCCTCGACAGGGGCCCCTACGAGCAGTACTTC. Translated, it gives CASSLDRGPYEQYF.

This chain uses TRBV24-1 with TRBJ2-1, with 9 nucleotides matching TRBD1. This CDR3 is 16 amino acids long. The V segment lost 3 bases and the J segment 6 bases; nucleotides outside the gene matches: 8. Germline CDR1 and CDR2: KGHDR and SFDVKD. Here the CDR3 DNA reads TGTGCCACCAGTGATATCCGGGACAGGGATAGCAATGAGCAGTTCTTC. Encoded protein: CATSDIRDRDSNEQFF.

The chain links TRBV19 to TRBJ2-7, with TRBD1 as a possible D gene (5 bases). V was trimmed by 3 bases and J by 4 bases, leaving 10 bases between them. CDR1 LNHDA and CDR2 SQIVND come from the germline V gene (reference sequence). This CDR3 has 13 amino acids. CDR3 protein: CASSIQGLYEQYF. As DNA, the CDR3 is TGTGCCAGTAGTATCCAGGGTCTATACGAGCAGTACTTC.

This clone is a singleton in its sample. The CDR3 coding sequence is TGTGCCAGCAGTGAGTTACCGGACAGGGTCCCTGAAGCTTTCTTT. Translating it yields CASSELPDRVPEAFF. The rearrangement links TRBV6-4 to TRBJ1-1, with 8 positions matching TRBD1. The CDR3 covers 15 residues. Germline V CDR1 and CDR2: MRHNA, SNTAGT. After removal of 3 bases from V and 6 bases from J, the junction contained 9 bases not matched to a gene.

The chain is built from TRBV7-7 and TRBJ2-1; 8 bases map to TRBD2. Germline values: CDR1 SSHAT, CDR2 FNYEAQ (reference sequence). The CDR3 runs to 17 residues. Losses at the gene ends were 2 bases for V and 2 bases for J; bases not matched to a gene: 8. The CDR3 protein is CASSLLGGRSAYNEQFF. CDR3 sequence (DNA): TGTGCCAGCAGCTTACTAGGCGGGAGGTCCGCCTACAATGAGCAGTTCTTC.

The chain links TRBV9 to TRBJ1-5, with D perhaps matching TRBD1 (6 bases). V was trimmed by 0 bases and J by 6 bases, leaving 10 bases between them. Germline V lookup: CDR1 SGDLS, CDR2 YYNGEE. The CDR3 is 14 amino acids. The CDR3 region has the DNA TGTGCCAGCAGCGTAGATGGGGGCGGTCAGCCCCAGCATTTT. Its protein product is CASSVDGGGQPQHF. The full variable domain, its missing parts supplied by reference TRBV9 and TRBJ1-5, is DSGVTQTPKHLITATGQRVTLRCSPRSGDLSVYWYQQSLDQGLQFLIQYYNGEERAKGNILERFSAQQFPDLHSELNLSSLELGDSALYFCASSVDGGGQPQHFGDGTRLSIL.

The rearrangement joins TRBV2 to TRBJ1-6; possibly TRBD1 for D (5 bases). The CDR3 covers 15 residues. Per germline, CDR1 SNHLY and CDR2 FYNNEI. With 2 bases removed from V and 10 bases from J, the gap between germline ends came to 15 bases. The CDR3 loop is CASSELTDFKSPLHF. In nucleotides, the CDR3 is TGTGCCAGCAGTGAATTGACAGATTTTAAATCACCCCTCCACTTT.